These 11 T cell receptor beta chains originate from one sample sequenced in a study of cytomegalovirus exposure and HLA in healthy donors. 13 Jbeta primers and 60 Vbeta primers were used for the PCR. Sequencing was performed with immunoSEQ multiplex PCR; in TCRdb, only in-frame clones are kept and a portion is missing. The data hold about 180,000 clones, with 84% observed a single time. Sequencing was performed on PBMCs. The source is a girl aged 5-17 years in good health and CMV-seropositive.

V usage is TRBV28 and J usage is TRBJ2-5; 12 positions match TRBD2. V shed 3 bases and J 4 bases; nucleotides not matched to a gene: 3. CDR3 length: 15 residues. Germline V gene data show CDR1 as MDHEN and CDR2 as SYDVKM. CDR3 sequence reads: CASSLSSGGGETQYF. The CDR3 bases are TGTGCCAGCAGTTTGTCTAGCGGGGGGGGAGAGACCCAGTACTTC. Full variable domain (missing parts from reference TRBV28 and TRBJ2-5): DVKVTQSSRYLVKRTGEKVFLECVQDMDHENMFWYRQDPGLGLRLIYFSYDVKMKEKGDIPEGYSVSREKKERFSLILESASTNQTSMYLCASSLSSGGGETQYFGPGTRLLVL.

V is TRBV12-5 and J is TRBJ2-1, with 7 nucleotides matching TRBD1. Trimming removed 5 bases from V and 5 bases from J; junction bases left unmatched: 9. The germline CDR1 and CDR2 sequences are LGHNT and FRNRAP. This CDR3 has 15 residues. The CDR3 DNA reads TGTGCTAGTGGTCCGCAAAGGGGGCCGGACAATGAGCAGTTCTTC. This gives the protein CASGPQRGPDNEQFF.

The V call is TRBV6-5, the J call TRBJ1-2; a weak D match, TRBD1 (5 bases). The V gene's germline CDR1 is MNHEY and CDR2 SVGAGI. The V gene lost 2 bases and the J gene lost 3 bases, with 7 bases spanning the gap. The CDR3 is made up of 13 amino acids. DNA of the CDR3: TGTGCCAGCAGTTACCTCAGGGACTATGGCTACACCTTC. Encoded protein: CASSYLRDYGYTF.

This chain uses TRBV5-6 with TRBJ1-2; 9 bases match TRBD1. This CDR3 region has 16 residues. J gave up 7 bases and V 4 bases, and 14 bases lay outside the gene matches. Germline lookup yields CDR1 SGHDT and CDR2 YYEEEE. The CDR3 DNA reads TGTGCCAGCAGCCGAGGCCCGGGACAGGGAAAATCTGGCTACACCTTC. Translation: CASSRGPGQGKSGYTF.

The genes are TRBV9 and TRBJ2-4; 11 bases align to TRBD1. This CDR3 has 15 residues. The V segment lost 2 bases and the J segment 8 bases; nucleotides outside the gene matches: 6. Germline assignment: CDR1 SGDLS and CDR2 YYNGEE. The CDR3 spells CASSVGVGQGDIQYF. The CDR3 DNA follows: TGTGCCAGCAGCGTTGGAGTGGGACAGGGGGACATTCAGTACTTC.

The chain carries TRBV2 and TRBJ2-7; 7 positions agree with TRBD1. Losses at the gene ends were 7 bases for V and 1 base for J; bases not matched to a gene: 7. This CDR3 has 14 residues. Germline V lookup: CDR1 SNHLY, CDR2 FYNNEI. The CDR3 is CASNKGAFSYEQYF. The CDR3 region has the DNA TGTGCCAGCAACAAGGGGGCTTTTTCCTACGAGCAGTACTTC.

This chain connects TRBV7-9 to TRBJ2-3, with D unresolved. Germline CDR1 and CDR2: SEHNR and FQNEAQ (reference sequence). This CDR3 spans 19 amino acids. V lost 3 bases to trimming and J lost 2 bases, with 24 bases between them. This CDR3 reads CASSLYSLRDLINTDTQYF. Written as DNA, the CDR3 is TGTGCCAGCAGCTTGTATTCTCTCCGCGACTTAATTAACACAGATACGCAGTATTTT.

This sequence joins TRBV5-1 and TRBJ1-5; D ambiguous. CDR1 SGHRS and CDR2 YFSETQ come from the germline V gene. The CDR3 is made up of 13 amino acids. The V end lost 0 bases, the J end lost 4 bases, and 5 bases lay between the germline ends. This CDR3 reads CASSLGVNQPQHF. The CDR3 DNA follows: TGCGCCAGCAGCTTGGGAGTTAATCAGCCCCAGCATTTT. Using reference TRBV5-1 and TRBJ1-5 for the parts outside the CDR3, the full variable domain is KAGVTQTPRYLIKTRGQQVTLSCSPISGHRSVSWYQQTPGQGLQFLFEYFSETQRNKGNFPGRFSGRQFSNSRSEMNVSTLELGDSALYLCASSLGVNQPQHFGDGTRLSIL.

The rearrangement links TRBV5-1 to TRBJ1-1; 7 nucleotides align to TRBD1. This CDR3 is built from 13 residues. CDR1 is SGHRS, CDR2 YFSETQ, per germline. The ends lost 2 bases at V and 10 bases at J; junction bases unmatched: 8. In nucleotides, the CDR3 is TGCGCCAGCAGCTTAGACAGGGAGTATGGAGCTTTCTTT. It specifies CASSLDREYGAFF.

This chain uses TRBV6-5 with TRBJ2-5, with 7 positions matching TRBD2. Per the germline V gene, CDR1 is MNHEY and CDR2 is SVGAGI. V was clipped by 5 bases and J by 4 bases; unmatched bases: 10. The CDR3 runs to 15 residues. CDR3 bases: TGTGCCAGCAGTGGACTAGATAGGCGCCGAGAGACCCAGTACTTC. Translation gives CASSGLDRRRETQYF.

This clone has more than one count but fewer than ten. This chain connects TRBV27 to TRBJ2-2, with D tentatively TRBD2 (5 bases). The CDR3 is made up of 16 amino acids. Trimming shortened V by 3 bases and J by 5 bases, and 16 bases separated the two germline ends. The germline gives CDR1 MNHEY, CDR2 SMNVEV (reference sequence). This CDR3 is CASSFPQEEVTGELFF. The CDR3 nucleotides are TGTGCCAGCAGTTTCCCCCAGGAGGAAGTTACCGGGGAGCTGTTTTTT.